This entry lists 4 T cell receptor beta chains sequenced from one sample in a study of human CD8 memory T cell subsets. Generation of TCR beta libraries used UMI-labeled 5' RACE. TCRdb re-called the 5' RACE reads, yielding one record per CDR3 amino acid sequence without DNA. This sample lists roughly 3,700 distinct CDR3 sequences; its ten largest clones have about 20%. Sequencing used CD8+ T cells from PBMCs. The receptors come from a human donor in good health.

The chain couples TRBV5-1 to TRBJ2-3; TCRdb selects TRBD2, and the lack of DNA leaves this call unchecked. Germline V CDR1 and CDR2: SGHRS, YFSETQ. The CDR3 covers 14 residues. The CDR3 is CASSRGIGTDTQYF.

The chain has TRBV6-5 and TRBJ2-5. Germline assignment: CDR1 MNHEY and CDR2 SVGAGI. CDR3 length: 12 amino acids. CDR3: CASSYDHETQYF.

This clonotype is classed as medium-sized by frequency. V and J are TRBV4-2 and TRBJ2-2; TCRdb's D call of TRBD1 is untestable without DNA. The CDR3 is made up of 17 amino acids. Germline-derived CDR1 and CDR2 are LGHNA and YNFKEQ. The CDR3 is CASSQRGPPSFTGELFF.

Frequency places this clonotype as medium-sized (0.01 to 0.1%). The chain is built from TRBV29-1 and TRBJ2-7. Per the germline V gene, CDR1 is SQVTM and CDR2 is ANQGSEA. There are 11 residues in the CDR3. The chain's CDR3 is CSVGGDYEQYF.